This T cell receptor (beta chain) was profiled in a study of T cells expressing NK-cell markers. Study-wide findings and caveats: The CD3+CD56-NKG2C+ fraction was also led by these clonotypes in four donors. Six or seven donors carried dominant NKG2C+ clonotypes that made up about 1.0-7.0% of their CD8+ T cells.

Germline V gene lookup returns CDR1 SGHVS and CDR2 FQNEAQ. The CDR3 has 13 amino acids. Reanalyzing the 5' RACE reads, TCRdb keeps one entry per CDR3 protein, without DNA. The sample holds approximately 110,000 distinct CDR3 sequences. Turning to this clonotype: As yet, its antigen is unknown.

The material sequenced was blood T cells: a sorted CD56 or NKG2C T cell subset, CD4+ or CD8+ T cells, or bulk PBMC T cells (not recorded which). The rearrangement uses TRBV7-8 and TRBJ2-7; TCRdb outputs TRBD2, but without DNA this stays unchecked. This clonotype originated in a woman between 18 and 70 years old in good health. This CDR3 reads CASSWEGINEQYF.